The source of this T cell receptor (beta chain) is a study of T cell responses to AZD1222 COVID-19 vaccine. Findings of the study overall: Spike-wide vaccine-associated CD4 TCRs dominated at 160-218 and 743-854. White British ancestry dominated among donors, who included more females, and clonal diversity was possibly underestimated.

A remark on this clone: Its matching antigen is unknown.

The data were produced by immunoSEQ multiplex PCR, yet TCRdb's version contains in-frame clones alone and is incomplete. The data show roughly 100,000 clones, 80% to 95% seen once. This TCR was recovered from an adult who received the AZD1222 COVID-19 vaccine. Specimen: peripheral blood, collected 28 days after the second AZD1222 dose.

The CDR3 bases are TGTGCCAGCAGTCCAGACGGGGGCTATGGCTACACCTTC. It translates to CASSPDGGYGYTF. V usage is TRBV7-3 and J usage is TRBJ1-2, with D tentatively TRBD1 (5 bases). The germline V gene encodes CDR1 SGHTA and CDR2 FQGTGA. The germline V and J ends were trimmed by 6 bases and 4 bases, with 12 bases remaining between them. The CDR3 totals 13 residues.